This T cell receptor (beta chain) was sequenced for a study of blood T cell repertoires in COVID-19. The wider study: The origin of the acute and convalescent COVID-19 samples was the United States, Italy and Spain. Sources were T cells, B-cell-depleted T cells, or PBMCs; the material itself was cDNA or gDNA.

As handled by the study authors: It was from reference gene primer amplification that nucleated cell counts were estimated. The protocol was immunoSEQ multiplex PCR, while the TCRdb copy is restricted to in-frame clones and leaves out a portion. The DNA gave D and trimming, while V, J and clone size come from that table. The profile shows fewer than 200,000 clones, approximately 82% of them singletons. V was clipped by 7 bases and J by 5 bases; unmatched bases: 12. The CDR3 extends over 15 amino acids. Germline-derived CDR1 and CDR2 are MNHEY and SVGAGI. The V gene is TRBV6-5, the J gene TRBJ1-2; 8 nucleotides line up with TRBD1. Sequencing was performed on peripheral blood. The sequence was collected from an elderly woman with acute or convalescent COVID-19. CDR3 residues: CASNSPGQGEYGYTF. The CDR3 nucleotides are TGTGCCAGCAATTCCCCCGGACAGGGAGAGTATGGCTACACCTTC.